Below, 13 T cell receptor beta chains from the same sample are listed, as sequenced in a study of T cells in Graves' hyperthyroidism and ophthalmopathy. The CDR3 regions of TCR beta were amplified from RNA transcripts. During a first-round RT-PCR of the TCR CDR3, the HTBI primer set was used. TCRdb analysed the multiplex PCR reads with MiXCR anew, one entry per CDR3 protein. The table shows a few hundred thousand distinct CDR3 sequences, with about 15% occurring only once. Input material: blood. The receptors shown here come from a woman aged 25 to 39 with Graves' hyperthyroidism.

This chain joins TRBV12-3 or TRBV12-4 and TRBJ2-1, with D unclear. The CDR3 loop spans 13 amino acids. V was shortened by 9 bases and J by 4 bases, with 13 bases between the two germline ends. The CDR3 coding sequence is TGTGCCAGTTTCCGGGCCGGGTACAATGAGCAGTTCTTC. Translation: CASFRAGYNEQFF.

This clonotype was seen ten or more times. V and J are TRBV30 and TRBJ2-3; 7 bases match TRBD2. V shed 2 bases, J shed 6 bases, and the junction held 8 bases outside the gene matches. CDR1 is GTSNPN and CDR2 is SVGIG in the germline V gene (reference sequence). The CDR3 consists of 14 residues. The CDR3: CAWSRASGLDTQYF. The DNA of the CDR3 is TGTGCCTGGAGTCGAGCTAGCGGCTTGGATACGCAGTATTTT.

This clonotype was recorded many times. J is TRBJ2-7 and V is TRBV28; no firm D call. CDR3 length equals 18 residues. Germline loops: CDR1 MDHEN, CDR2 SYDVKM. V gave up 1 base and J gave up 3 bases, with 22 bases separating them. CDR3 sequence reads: CASSLFAWDRTVHYEQYF. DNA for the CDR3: TGTGCCAGCAGTTTATTTGCTTGGGATCGAACCGTCCACTACGAGCAGTACTTC.

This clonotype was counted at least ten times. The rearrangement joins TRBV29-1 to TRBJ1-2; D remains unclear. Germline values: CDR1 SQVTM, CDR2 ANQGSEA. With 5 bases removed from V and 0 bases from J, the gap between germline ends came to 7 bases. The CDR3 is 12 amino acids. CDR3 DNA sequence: TGCAGCGTTTCCGGAACTAACTATGGCTACACCTTC. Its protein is CSVSGTNYGYTF.

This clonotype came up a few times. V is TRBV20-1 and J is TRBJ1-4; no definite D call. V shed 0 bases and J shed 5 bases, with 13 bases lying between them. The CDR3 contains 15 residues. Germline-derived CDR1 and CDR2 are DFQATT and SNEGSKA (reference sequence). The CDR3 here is CSARDFGIRNEKLFF. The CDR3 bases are TGCAGTGCTAGAGATTTTGGGATCAGGAATGAAAAACTGTTTTTT.

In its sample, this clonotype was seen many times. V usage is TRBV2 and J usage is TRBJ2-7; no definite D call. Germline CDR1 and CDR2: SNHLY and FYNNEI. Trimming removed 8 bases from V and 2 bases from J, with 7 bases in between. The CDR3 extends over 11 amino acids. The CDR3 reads CASSRAYEQYF. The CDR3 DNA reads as TGTGCCAGCTCCCGGGCCTACGAGCAGTACTTC.

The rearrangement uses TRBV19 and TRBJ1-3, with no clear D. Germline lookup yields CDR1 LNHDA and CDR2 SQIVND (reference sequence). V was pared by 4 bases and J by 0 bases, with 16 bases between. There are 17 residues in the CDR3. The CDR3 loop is CASSNLRQATSGNTIYF. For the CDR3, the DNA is TGTGCCAGTAGTAACCTCCGGCAGGCAACCTCTGGAAACACCATATATTTT.

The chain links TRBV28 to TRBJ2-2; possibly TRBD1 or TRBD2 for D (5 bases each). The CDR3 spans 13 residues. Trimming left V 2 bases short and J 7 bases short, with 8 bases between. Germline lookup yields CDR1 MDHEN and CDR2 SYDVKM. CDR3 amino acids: CASSLMGDGELFF. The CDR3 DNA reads TGTGCCAGCAGTTTAATGGGGGACGGGGAGCTGTTTTTT.

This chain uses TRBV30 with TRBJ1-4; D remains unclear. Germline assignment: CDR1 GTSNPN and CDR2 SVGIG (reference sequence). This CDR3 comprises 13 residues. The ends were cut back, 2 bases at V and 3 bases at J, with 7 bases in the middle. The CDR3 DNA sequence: TGTGCCTGGAGTACAGATCCTAATGAAAAACTGTTTTTT. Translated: CAWSTDPNEKLFF.

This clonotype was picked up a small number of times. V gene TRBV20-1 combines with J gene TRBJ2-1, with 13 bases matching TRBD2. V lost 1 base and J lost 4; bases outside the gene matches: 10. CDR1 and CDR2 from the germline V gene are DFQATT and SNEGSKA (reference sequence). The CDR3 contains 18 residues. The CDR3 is CSARGFGTSGTPYNEQFF. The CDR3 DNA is TGCAGTGCTAGAGGTTTTGGGACTAGCGGGACGCCGTACAATGAGCAGTTCTTC.

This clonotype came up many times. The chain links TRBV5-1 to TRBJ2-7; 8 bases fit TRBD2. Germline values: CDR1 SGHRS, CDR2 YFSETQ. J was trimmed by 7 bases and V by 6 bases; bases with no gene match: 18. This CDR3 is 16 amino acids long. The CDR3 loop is CASTPTSAGGIQEQYF. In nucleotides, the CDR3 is TGCGCCAGCACCCCGACGAGTGCGGGAGGAATACAGGAGCAGTACTTC. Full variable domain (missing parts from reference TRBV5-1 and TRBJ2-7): KAGVTQTPRYLIKTRGQQVTLSCSPISGHRSVSWYQQTPGQGLQFLFEYFSETQRNKGNFPGRFSGRQFSNSRSEMNVSTLELGDSALYLCASTPTSAGGIQEQYFGPGTRLTVT.

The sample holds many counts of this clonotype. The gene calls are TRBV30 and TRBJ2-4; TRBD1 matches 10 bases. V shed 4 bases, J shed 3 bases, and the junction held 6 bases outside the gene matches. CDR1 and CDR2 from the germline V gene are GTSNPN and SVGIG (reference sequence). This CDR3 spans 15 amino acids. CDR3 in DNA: TGTGCCTGGACAGGCGGGACAGGGGTCAAAAACATTCAGTACTTC. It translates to CAWTGGTGVKNIQYF.

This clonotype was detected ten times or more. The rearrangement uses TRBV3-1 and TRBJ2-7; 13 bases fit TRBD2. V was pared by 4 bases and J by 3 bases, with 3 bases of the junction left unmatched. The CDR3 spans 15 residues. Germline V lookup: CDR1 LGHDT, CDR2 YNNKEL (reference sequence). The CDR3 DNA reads TGTGCCAGCAGCCTCGGACTAGCGGGGGACTACGAGCAGTACTTC. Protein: CASSLGLAGDYEQYF.